The clone carrying this T cell receptor beta chain is medium-sized (0.01 to 0.1%). Its antigen is undetermined. Germline CDR1 is SNHLY and CDR2 is FYNNEI. The CDR3 has 12 amino acids. With 8 bases removed from V and 1 base from J, the gap between germline ends came to 6 bases. These data come from a study of T-cell memory formation after mild COVID-19. Study-level results: Researchers report contracting CD4+ clones mostly in CM and EM, with CD8+ clones in EMRA. Some SARS-CoV-2-responding clones were already detected in memory before infection.

With constant-segment primers, 5'RACE yielded cDNA libraries of TCR alpha and TCR beta that carried sample barcodes and UMIs. TCRdb re-called the 5' RACE reads with MiXCR, one entry per CDR3 protein. This table has roughly 5,000 distinct CDR3 sequences, roughly 44% appearing once. Material for sequencing was PBMCs or a T cell subset sorted from them (not recorded which). The chain links TRBV2 to TRBJ2-4; no reliable D call. The sequence came from an adult who had mild COVID-19 (a few samples of this study predate the infection). Cell type and time point are not known. The CDR3: CASGYAKNIQYF. The CDR3 region has the DNA TGTGCCAGCGGGTACGCCAAAAACATTCAGTACTTC.